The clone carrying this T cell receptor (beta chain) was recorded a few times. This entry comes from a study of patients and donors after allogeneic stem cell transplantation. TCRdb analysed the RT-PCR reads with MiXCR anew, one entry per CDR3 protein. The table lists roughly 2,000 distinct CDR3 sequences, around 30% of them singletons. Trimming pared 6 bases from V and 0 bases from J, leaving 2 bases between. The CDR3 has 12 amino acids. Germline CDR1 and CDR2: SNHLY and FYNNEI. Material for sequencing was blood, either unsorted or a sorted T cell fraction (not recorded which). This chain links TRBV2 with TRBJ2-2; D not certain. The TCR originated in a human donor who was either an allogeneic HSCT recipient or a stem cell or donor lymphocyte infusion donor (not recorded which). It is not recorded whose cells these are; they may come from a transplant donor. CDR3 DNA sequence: TGTGCCAGCAGAACGAACACCGGGGAGCTGTTTTTT. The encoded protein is CASRTNTGELFF.